A single sample gave rise to the 14 T cell receptor beta chains below, sequenced in a study of Ad26.COV2.S vaccination and SARS-CoV-2 variants. As for treatment: around 19 received Ad26.COV2.S at low or high dose, single or two shots; roughly five received placebo; per-sample allocation not given. Specimen acquisition occurred on day 63 following the initial vaccine or placebo injection. TCRdb keeps only in-frame clones here, not all; method: immunoSEQ multiplex PCR. The data contain fewer than 800,000 clones, around 92% of them singletons. The sequencing used peripheral blood, collected in a trial of Ad26.COV2.S vaccine versus placebo. These receptors were obtained from a person between 18 and 59 years old who received the Ad26.COV2.S COVID-19 vaccine or a placebo.

This chain joins TRBV4-3 and TRBJ1-1; unclear D gene. Between the trimmed V and J ends, which lost 0 bases and 8 bases, there was a span of 10 bases. This CDR3 comprises 13 residues. The V gene's germline CDR1 is LGHNA and CDR2 YSLEER. The CDR3 DNA follows: TGCGCCAGCAGCCAAGATGTCCTCCAGGAAGCTTTCTTT. Protein: CASSQDVLQEAFF.

The rearrangement links TRBV3-1 (or the pseudogene TRBV3-2) to TRBJ2-1, with TRBD2 matching 9 bases. The CDR3 consists of 18 residues. From germline, CDR1 is LGHDT and CDR2 YNNKEL (reference sequence). Germline trimming cut 4 bases from V and 7 bases from J; bases unmatched to any gene: 17. In nucleotides, the CDR3 is TGTGCCAGCAGCCCCGGCGTTAAAGGAGCGGGGGGCGAGAATGAGCAGTTCTTC. Amino acid sequence: CASSPGVKGAGGENEQFF.

This chain uses TRBV7-2 with TRBJ1-6; maybe TRBD1 (5 bases). The CDR3 loop spans 17 amino acids. CDR1 and CDR2 from the germline V gene are SGHTA and FQGNSA. V dropped 5 bases and J dropped 6 bases, with 20 bases sitting between them. CDR3 nucleotides: TGTGCCAGCAGCCAGCACCGCTCCGACAGATTTAATTCACCCCTCCACTTT. Its translation is CASSQHRSDRFNSPLHF.

This clone appeared once. The genes are TRBV11-2 and TRBJ2-3, with 7 positions matching TRBD2. V gave up 2 bases and J gave up 5 bases; unmatched junction bases: 4. Germline V gene lookup returns CDR1 SGHAT and CDR2 FQNNGV. CDR3 length equals 14 residues. The CDR3 is CASSLRLAVDTQYF. CDR3 sequence (DNA): TGTGCCAGCAGCTTAAGGCTAGCGGTAGATACGCAGTATTTT.

Only one count was recorded for this clone. This chain links TRBV2 with TRBJ1-5; D remains unclear. The CDR3 covers 14 residues. Trimming left V 6 bases short and J 3 bases short, with 12 bases between. Germline V lookup: CDR1 SNHLY, CDR2 FYNNEI. CDR3 protein: CASSPGRVNQPQHF. CDR3 in DNA: TGTGCCAGCAGCCCTGGGAGGGTCAATCAGCCCCAGCATTTT.

The chain has TRBV6-6 and TRBJ2-1; no clear D. Germline CDR1 reads MNHNY; CDR2 reads SVGAGI (reference sequence). The CDR3 sequence is 10 residues long. V was cut by 2 bases and J by 8 bases, with 1 base left in between. This CDR3 is CASSYDEQFF. CDR3 DNA sequence: TGTGCCAGCAGTTACGATGAGCAGTTCTTC.

The chain joins TRBV7-6 to TRBJ2-2; 9 positions agree with TRBD1. Trimming cost V 2 bases and J 3 bases; bases outside gene matches: 4. Germline V gene data show CDR1 as SGHVS and CDR2 as FNYEAQ. The length of the CDR3 is 16 residues. Written as DNA, the CDR3 is TGTGCCAGCAGCTTATCAGGGACAGGGTACACCGGGGAGCTGTTTTTT. It translates to CASSLSGTGYTGELFF. The entire variable domain, with the rest obtained from reference TRBV7-6 and TRBJ2-2, is as follows: GAGVSQSPRYKVTKRGQDVALRCDPISGHVSLYWYRQALGQGPEFLTYFNYEAQQDKSGLPNDRFSAERPEGSISTLTIQRTEQRDSAMYRCASSLSGTGYTGELFFGEGSRLTVL.

This sequence joins TRBV21-1 and TRBJ2-2; TRBD2, the table's D call, lacks a check against the DNA. TRBV21-1 counts as a pseudogene. This CDR3 is built from 18 residues. The DNA for the CDR3 is TGTGCCAGCAGCAAAGTGAGACTAGCGGGAGAGAGCACCGGGGAGCTGTTTTTT. This codes for CASSKVRLAGESTGELFF.

This rearrangement joins TRBV19 to TRBJ2-6; D unclear. Germline V lookup: CDR1 LNHDA, CDR2 SQIVND (reference sequence). Trimming stripped 6 bases from V and 0 bases from J, with 9 bases between. The CDR3 extends over 15 amino acids. CDR3 bases: TGTGCCAGTAGCCTAACGAACTCTGGGGCCAACGTCCTGACTTTC. Translating gives CASSLTNSGANVLTF.

This clone was detected only once. The genes are TRBV30 and TRBJ1-5; D not certain. The CDR3 has 15 residues. Germline CDR1 and CDR2: GTSNPN and SVGIG (reference sequence). Trimming removed 0 bases from V and 6 bases from J, with 15 bases in between. CDR3 bases: TGTGCCTGGAGTGTACCGCCAGGCTTTAGTCAGCCCCAGCATTTT. Amino acids: CAWSVPPGFSQPQHF.

This chain links TRBV5-6 with TRBJ2-2; 7 bases agree with TRBD2. The CDR3 sequence is 17 residues long. Germline CDR1 and CDR2: SGHDT and YYEEEE. The V gene end was trimmed by 2 bases and the J gene end by 5 bases; junction bases not matched to a gene: 12. CDR3 DNA: TGTGCCAGCAGCTTCGAAGCGGGGCGTTTTTCTACCGGGGAGCTGTTTTTT. The encoded protein is CASSFEAGRFSTGELFF.

The J gene is TRBJ1-1, the V gene TRBV5-1, with 7 bases matching TRBD1. Trimming took 0 bases from V and 6 from J; bases not matched to a gene: 5. The germline gives CDR1 SGHRS, CDR2 YFSETQ. The CDR3 has 14 residues. The CDR3 loop is CASSLGQGPAEAFF. The CDR3 region has the DNA TGCGCCAGCAGCTTGGGACAGGGCCCCGCTGAAGCTTTCTTT.

The V call is TRBV15, the J call TRBJ1-6, with 7 bases that match TRBD1. The germline V gene encodes CDR1 LNHNV and CDR2 YYDKDF (reference sequence). This CDR3 contains 15 residues. V was pared by 2 bases and J by 6 bases, with 4 bases of the junction left unmatched. The CDR3 here is CATSRHRGSNSPLHF. The CDR3 nucleotides read TGTGCCACCAGCAGACACAGGGGAAGTAATTCACCCCTCCACTTT.

The chain links TRBV5-6 to TRBJ1-1; D unclear. V lost 2 bases and J 4 bases, leaving 12 bases between the germline ends. Germline values: CDR1 SGHDT, CDR2 YYEEEE. The CDR3 spans 14 residues. The DNA for the CDR3 is TGTGCCAGCAGCTTTAACCCGGCGGGCACTGAAGCTTTCTTT. This sequence encodes CASSFNPAGTEAFF.